The clone carrying this T cell receptor beta chain has a count of ten or more. The antigen is not known. Using more than 8 ml of fresh peripheral blood, PBMCs were prepared. This record comes from a study of T cells in Graves' hyperthyroidism and ophthalmopathy. Study context: Before treatment of any kind, peripheral blood was taken at initial diagnosis.

Study findings and constraints: Expanded thyroid clonotypes (above 0.001) were mostly also found in blood. Median prediction lead before ophthalmopathy onset was about 6.7 months with the model.

V lost 7 bases and J 2 bases, leaving 18 bases between the germline ends. The CDR3 loop spans 15 amino acids. CDR1 SNHLY and CDR2 FYNNEI come from the germline V gene. The investigators amplified TCR beta CDR3 regions from RNA transcripts. Primed by the HTBI set, a first-round RT-PCR was run on the TCR CDR3. TCRdb reprocessed the multiplex PCR reads with MiXCR, giving one entry per CDR3 protein. Of under 300,000 distinct CDR3 sequences in the sample, roughly 14% are singletons; the top ten hold 7% to 8.5%. V usage is TRBV2 and J usage is TRBJ2-7; weak D call: TRBD2 (7 bases). The sequencing input was blood. The source is a woman aged 30 to 39 with Graves' hyperthyroidism that later progressed to Graves' ophthalmopathy. The CDR3 nucleotides are TGTGCCAGCATTGAGCAGGGGACTATCACCTACGAGCAGTACTTC. It specifies CASIEQGTITYEQYF. The variable domain in full, completed from reference TRBV2 and TRBJ2-7, reads EPEVTQTPSHQVTQMGQEVILRCVPISNHLYFYWYRQILGQKVEFLVSFYNNEISEKSEIFDDQFSVERPDGSNFTLKIRSTKLEDSAMYFCASIEQGTITYEQYFGPGTRLTVT.